The 30 T cell receptor beta chains below come from one sample, sequenced in a study of blood T cell repertoires in COVID-19. Generated by immunoSEQ multiplex PCR, the TCRdb table keeps only in-frame clones and is missing some. The repertoire holds around 250,000 clones, with less than 90% as singletons. Sequencing was performed on peripheral blood. Receptors were obtained from a man in his 60s who had recovered from COVID-19.

The rearrangement uses TRBV6-1 and TRBJ2-7; TRBD2 matches 11 bases. The V gene's germline CDR1 is MNHNS and CDR2 SASEGT. Trimming took 6 bases from V and 3 from J; bases not matched to a gene: 7. The CDR3 totals 15 residues. The CDR3 protein is CASRKLAGADYEQYF. In DNA, the CDR3 is TGTGCCAGCAGAAAACTAGCGGGAGCCGACTACGAGCAGTACTTC.

The J gene is TRBJ2-6, the V gene TRBV5-1; D call uncertain. The CDR3 has 15 residues. Germline lookup yields CDR1 SGHRS and CDR2 YFSETQ. V was cut by 2 bases and J by 1 base, with 7 bases left in between. CDR3 DNA sequence: TGCGCCAGCAGCTTAACAGTGTCTGGGGCCAACGTCCTGACTTTC. Amino acids: CASSLTVSGANVLTF.

The rearrangement uses TRBV4-2 and TRBJ1-6; 8 positions match TRBD1. The CDR3 length is 16 residues. Germline CDR1 reads LGHNA; CDR2 reads YNFKEQ. V trimming: 1 base; J trimming: 3 bases; junction bases outside the gene matches: 2. The CDR3: CASSQGTGNYNSPLHF. The CDR3 DNA reads TGTGCCAGCAGCCAAGGGACAGGGAACTATAATTCACCCCTCCACTTT.

This chain uses TRBV5-5 with TRBJ2-7, with D possibly matching TRBD1 (6 bases). Germline V gives CDR1 SGHKS, CDR2 YYEKEE (reference sequence). Trimming shortened V by 4 bases and J by 3 bases, and 17 bases separated the two germline ends. This CDR3 is 15 amino acids long. This chain's CDR3 is CASSGRKQGIYEQYF. DNA of the CDR3: TGTGCCAGCAGCGGACGCAAACAGGGTATCTACGAGCAGTACTTC.

The J gene is TRBJ1-5, the V gene TRBV6-1, with D possibly being TRBD1 (6 bases). The CDR3 has 14 amino acids. The V gene's germline CDR1 is MNHNS and CDR2 SASEGT. Between the trimmed V and J ends, which lost 3 bases and 1 base, there was a span of 7 bases. The CDR3 DNA sequence: TGTGCCAGCAGTGACAGGGGCAGCAATCAGCCCCAGCATTTT. Protein: CASSDRGSNQPQHF.

The gene calls are TRBV29-1 and TRBJ2-2; D is possibly TRBD2 (5 bases). Germline V lookup: CDR1 SQVTM, CDR2 ANQGSEA. V shed 5 bases and J shed 7 bases, with 17 bases lying between them. The CDR3 covers 14 residues. The CDR3 sequence: CSVSRTAGGGELFF. As DNA, the CDR3 is TGCAGCGTTTCCCGGACGGCGGGCGGCGGGGAGCTGTTTTTT.

The chain joins TRBV6-1 to TRBJ1-1, with 10 nucleotides matching TRBD1. This CDR3 is 17 amino acids long. Germline trimming cut 4 bases from V and 0 bases from J; bases unmatched to any gene: 8. Looked up from germline, CDR1 is MNHNS and CDR2 is SASEGT. Here the CDR3 reads CASSGTPGTGVNTEAFF. The DNA for the CDR3 is TGTGCCAGCAGTGGGACACCCGGGACAGGGGTGAACACTGAAGCTTTCTTT.

A note on this clone: The sample contains more than one DNA sequence encoding this CDR3. This sequence joins TRBV7-3 and TRBJ1-2, with 8 bases that match TRBD1. The V gene end was trimmed by 5 bases and the J gene end by 4 bases; junction bases not matched to a gene: 3. Germline V gives CDR1 SGHTA, CDR2 FQGTGA. The CDR3 loop spans 13 amino acids. CDR3 sequence (DNA): TGTGCCAGCAGCCTCGGACAGGGCTATGGCTACACCTTC. Its protein is CASSLGQGYGYTF.

This chain joins TRBV29-1 and TRBJ1-2, with 7 bases matching TRBD1. Trimming removed 3 bases from V and 2 bases from J; junction bases left unmatched: 9. The V gene's germline CDR1 is SQVTM and CDR2 ANQGSEA. This CDR3 has 15 amino acids. The CDR3 DNA reads TGCAGCGTTGATAGGGGGCTGGGACCGAACTATGGCTACACCTTC. It codes for CSVDRGLGPNYGYTF.

The CDR3 DNA sequence: TGTGCCACCAGTCCAGGGGCCGGGACAGGGTGGTCAGATACGCAGTATTTT. It translates to CATSPGAGTGWSDTQYF. The J gene is TRBJ2-3, the V gene TRBV15, with 9 nucleotides matching TRBD1. Unmatched junction bases numbered 14, after V lost 6 bases and J lost 4 bases. The CDR3 length is 17 residues. Per germline, CDR1 LNHNV and CDR2 YYDKDF (reference sequence).

The chain employs TRBV11-1 and TRBJ1-1; 11 bases map to TRBD1. Trimming cost V 5 bases and J 5 bases; bases outside gene matches: 4. This CDR3 spans 14 amino acids. CDR1 and CDR2 (germline): SGHAT, FQDESV (reference sequence). The CDR3, as DNA: TGTGCCAGCAGCACAGGACAGGGGGCGACTGAAGCTTTCTTT. Translated: CASSTGQGATEAFF.

This chain uses TRBV7-8 with TRBJ2-7; the D gene is possibly TRBD1 (5 bases). This CDR3 has 13 residues. Germline V gives CDR1 SGHVS, CDR2 FQNEAQ. V was clipped by 4 bases and J by 1 base, with 8 bases between them. DNA for the CDR3: TGTGCCAGCAGCTCCAGGGTTTCCTACGAGCAGTACTTC. Protein: CASSSRVSYEQYF. The complete variable domain, with remaining parts taken from reference TRBV7-8 and TRBJ2-7, reads GAGVSQSPRYKVAKRGQDVALRCDPISGHVSLFWYQQALGQGPEFLTYFQNEAQLDKSGLPSDRFFAERPEGSVSTLKIQRTQQEDSAVYLCASSSRVSYEQYFGPGTRLTVT.

The V gene is TRBV30, the J gene TRBJ2-1; 16 nucleotides match TRBD2. The CDR3 has 17 residues. The trim removed 8 bases at V and 4 bases at J, leaving 11 bases unmatched. CDR1 and CDR2 from the germline V gene are GTSNPN and SVGIG (reference sequence). The CDR3 DNA sequence: TGTGCCAGGCGGGGACTAGCGGGAGGGCTGGGATACAATGAGCAGTTCTTC. This translates into CARRGLAGGLGYNEQFF.

The table lists this clone with many counts. The chain couples TRBV15 to TRBJ1-3; 9 bases match TRBD1. The germline CDR1 and CDR2 sequences are LNHNV and YYDKDF (reference sequence). After removal of 2 bases from V and 4 bases from J, the junction contained 3 bases not matched to a gene. CDR3 size: 15 residues. The CDR3 region is CATSRPQGAGNTIYF. The CDR3 coding sequence is TGTGCCACCAGCAGACCACAGGGGGCAGGAAACACCATATATTTT.

The V call is TRBV6-6, the J call TRBJ1-6; 8 bases are a match to TRBD1. With V trimmed by 0 bases and J by 10 bases, 8 bases remained unmatched. There are 16 residues in the CDR3. CDR1 MNHNY and CDR2 SVGAGI come from the germline V gene (reference sequence). The CDR3 loop is CASSYSPGQGISPLHF. CDR3 DNA: TGTGCCAGCAGTTACTCCCCTGGACAGGGTATCTCACCCCTCCACTTT.

The rearrangement joins TRBV19 to TRBJ1-4; 7 nucleotides agree with TRBD1. CDR3 length equals 14 residues. Germline loops: CDR1 LNHDA, CDR2 SQIVND (reference sequence). With 3 bases clipped from V and 8 bases from J, the junction kept 6 bases outside the gene matches. For the CDR3, the DNA is TGTGCCAGTAGTATTGGAGGGACAGTAGAAAAACTGTTTTTT. It translates to CASSIGGTVEKLFF.

DNA for the CDR3: TGTGCCAGCAGCCCTCTAAGGACAGGCTTCTATCAGACCCAGTACTTC. Its protein product is CASSPLRTGFYQTQYF. The genes are TRBV27 and TRBJ2-5; 7 bases fit TRBD1. The germline CDR1 and CDR2 sequences are MNHEY and SMNVEV (reference sequence). There are 16 residues in the CDR3. V shed 6 bases, J shed 6 bases, and the junction held 16 bases outside the gene matches.

The chain couples TRBV6-1 to TRBJ1-4; D gene unclear. Germline CDR1 MNHNS, CDR2 SASEGT. CDR3 size: 12 residues. With 2 bases removed from V and 6 bases from J, the gap between germline ends came to 4 bases. CDR3 region: CASSESYEKLFF. CDR3 DNA: TGTGCCAGCAGTGAAAGCTATGAAAAACTGTTTTTT.

This clone was recorded many times. Other DNA sequences in this specimen translate into the identical CDR3. The V and J genes are TRBV5-1 and TRBJ1-1; 7 positions match TRBD1. The V gene's germline CDR1 is SGHRS and CDR2 YFSETQ. V trimming: 4 bases; J trimming: 1 base; junction bases outside the gene matches: 1. CDR3 length equals 13 residues. The CDR3 loop reads CASSPGGNTEAFF. The CDR3 DNA sequence: TGCGCCAGCAGCCCAGGGGGGAACACTGAAGCTTTCTTT.

The chain links TRBV7-9 to TRBJ2-7; a weak D match, TRBD1 (5 bases). V lost 4 bases, J lost 5 bases, and 21 bases lay in between. The germline CDR1 and CDR2 sequences are SEHNR and FQNEAQ (reference sequence). The CDR3 has 16 amino acids. The CDR3 reads CASSSGFNLGRDEQYF. The DNA for the CDR3 is TGTGCCAGCAGCTCAGGGTTTAACCTCGGTAGGGACGAGCAGTACTTC. Complete variable domain (other parts from reference TRBV7-9 and TRBJ2-7): DTGVSQNPRHKITKRGQNVTFRCDPISEHNRLYWYRQTLGQGPEFLTYFQNEAQLEKSRLLSDRFSAERPKGSFSTLEIQRTEQGDSAMYLCASSSGFNLGRDEQYFGPGTRLTVT.

The sample holds one count of this clone. The chain has TRBV27 and TRBJ2-7, with TRBD2 matching over 8 bases. Germline V gives CDR1 MNHEY, CDR2 SMNVEV (reference sequence). CDR3 length: 14 residues. Germline trimming cut 3 bases from V and 1 base from J; bases unmatched to any gene: 2. CDR3 protein: CASSFREGSYEQYF. The CDR3 DNA reads as TGTGCCAGCAGTTTCCGGGAGGGGTCCTACGAGCAGTACTTC.

V gene TRBV11-3 combines with J gene TRBJ2-2; 9 bases align to TRBD1. Germline V CDR1 and CDR2: SGHNT, YENEEA. The CDR3 extends over 16 amino acids. With 4 bases clipped from V and 6 bases from J, the junction kept 9 bases outside the gene matches. CDR3 sequence (DNA): TGTGCCAGCAGCTGGCCCGGGACAGGGTCGGCCGGGGAGCTGTTTTTT. This codes for CASSWPGTGSAGELFF.

The chain joins TRBV24-1 to TRBJ2-7; the match to TRBD2 covers 10 bases. Germline CDR1 reads KGHDR; CDR2 reads SFDVKD. The ends lost 4 bases at V and 5 bases at J; junction bases unmatched: 10. The CDR3 is 16 residues long. The CDR3 region has the DNA TGTGCCACCAGTGACCCGGGACTAGCGTTATTAAACGAGCAGTACTTC. As protein: CATSDPGLALLNEQYF.

V usage is TRBV19 and J usage is TRBJ2-1; possibly TRBD2 for D (6 bases). The CDR3 has 14 amino acids. Germline CDR1 and CDR2: LNHDA and SQIVND (reference sequence). V was shortened by 6 bases and J by 4 bases, with 13 bases between the two germline ends. Written as DNA, the CDR3 is TGTGCCAGTAGCCCGGGACTCGGGTACAATGAGCAGTTCTTC. It codes for CASSPGLGYNEQFF. Based on the CDR3 plus reference TRBV19 and TRBJ2-1, the full variable domain is DGGITQSPKYLFRKEGQNVTLSCEQNLNHDAMYWYRQDPGQGLRLIYYSQIVNDFQKGDIAEGYSVSREKKESFPLTVTSAQKNPTAFYLCASSPGLGYNEQFFGPGTRLTVL.

V gene TRBV7-9 combines with J gene TRBJ2-5, with TRBD2 matching over 9 bases. Germline CDR1 and CDR2: SEHNR and FQNEAQ (reference sequence). This CDR3 has 16 residues. The J segment lost 2 bases and the V segment lost 0 bases, leaving 4 bases of the junction unmatched. CDR3 nucleotide sequence: TGTGCCAGCAGCTTAGCGGCGGGGGGGGGTCAAGAGACCCAGTACTTC. It translates to CASSLAAGGGQETQYF. Complete variable domain (other parts from reference TRBV7-9 and TRBJ2-5): DTGVSQNPRHKITKRGQNVTFRCDPISEHNRLYWYRQTLGQGPEFLTYFQNEAQLEKSRLLSDRFSAERPKGSFSTLEIQRTEQGDSAMYLCASSLAAGGGQETQYFGPGTRLLVL.

The chain links TRBV28 to TRBJ2-7; 9 positions agree with TRBD1. Germline V gives CDR1 MDHEN, CDR2 SYDVKM. The CDR3 covers 14 residues. V lost 5 bases to trimming and J lost 3 bases; unmatched junction nucleotides: 5. CDR3: CASSRTGAVYEQYF. CDR3 sequence (DNA): TGTGCCAGCAGTCGGACAGGGGCGGTCTACGAGCAGTACTTC.

The rearrangement joins TRBV7-8 to TRBJ1-1; D gene ambiguous. Trimming stripped 5 bases from V and 1 base from J, with 17 bases between. Looked up from germline, CDR1 is SGHVS and CDR2 is FQNEAQ. The CDR3 has 16 amino acids. The CDR3 DNA is TGTGCCAGCAGCCGAGCTGGGCCAGGTGGGAACACTGAAGCTTTCTTT. Translating it yields CASSRAGPGGNTEAFF.

The V gene is TRBV6-4, the J gene TRBJ2-1, with 9 bases fitting TRBD2. The CDR3 runs 16 residues. Germline CDR1 is MRHNA and CDR2 is SNTAGT. The junction had 18 bases not matched to a gene; V was cut back by 8 bases and J by 10 bases. As DNA, the CDR3 is TGTGCCAGCTCCACGGCGGCTAGCGGGATTACAAGGGAGCAGTTCTTC. It codes for CASSTAASGITREQFF.

The chain carries TRBV27 and TRBJ1-1; D is unresolved. Germline CDR1 is MNHEY and CDR2 is SMNVEV (reference sequence). The CDR3 spans 13 residues. V lost 5 bases and J 7 bases, leaving 14 bases between the germline ends. The CDR3 region is CASSPIAGIEAFF. Written as DNA, the CDR3 is TGTGCCAGCAGTCCCATTGCAGGTATTGAAGCTTTCTTT.

The rearrangement uses TRBV25-1 and TRBJ2-7; TRBD1 matches 7 bases. Germline CDR1 reads MGHDK; CDR2 reads SYGVNS. J was trimmed by 5 bases and V by 5 bases; bases with no gene match: 9. CDR3 length equals 14 residues. The CDR3 region has the DNA TGTGCCAGCAGTTGGGGGACAGAAGGGAACGAGCAGTACTTC. Amino acids: CASSWGTEGNEQYF.